The 15 T cell receptor beta chains below all came from one sample that was sequenced in a study of STAT3 mutations in large granular lymphocyte leukemia (dated by TCRdb to about 2019). Their antigens remain unidentified. The library was obtained by the immunoSEQ multiplex PCR assay. TCRdb's version of the immuneACCESS table is confined to in-frame rearrangements and falls short of the full clone set. An unresolved V gene accounts for under half of the shortfall where checked; the remainder is of unknown origin. This sample has approximately 4,300 clones in its table, and about three fifths of those were observed once. Around 38% of the sample is in the top ten clones. Summary of the overall study and its limitations: Every T-LGLL patient showed at least one immunodominant TCRbeta clonotype, and about half showed multiple immunodominant subclonotypes.

The sequenced material came from PBMCs. These receptors were taken from a human donor with T large granular lymphocyte leukemia. Some clones in this sample may be carry-over from other donors' samples.

The chain links TRBV18 to TRBJ2-7; D is unclear. Germline values: CDR1 KGHSH, CDR2 LQKENI. V dropped 2 bases and J dropped 5 bases, with 4 bases sitting between them. The CDR3 runs 11 residues. As DNA, the CDR3 is TGTGCCAGCTCACCAGGGCACGAGCAGTACTTC. It is translated as CASSPGHEQYF.

The chain combines TRBV5-1 with TRBJ1-1, with 9 bases fitting TRBD1. The germline V gene has CDR1 SGHRS and CDR2 YFSETQ. The CDR3 consists of 16 residues. The ends lost 7 bases at V and 0 bases at J; junction bases unmatched: 10. This CDR3 is CASSSPRDRVNTEAFF. Here the CDR3 DNA reads TGCGCCAGCTCCTCTCCCCGGGACAGGGTGAACACTGAAGCTTTCTTT.

This clone came up a few times. The chain joins TRBV19 to TRBJ2-2, with TRBD2 as a possible D gene (5 bases). The V end lost 4 bases, the J end lost 4 bases, and 13 bases lay between the germline ends. From germline, CDR1 is LNHDA and CDR2 SQIVND (reference sequence). This CDR3 has 15 residues. CDR3 sequence (DNA): TGTGCCAGTAGTAGAGACCGGGGATTCACCGGGGAGCTGTTTTTT. Its translation is CASSRDRGFTGELFF.

The V call is TRBV29-1, the J call TRBJ1-2; 8 bases align to TRBD1. V lost 6 bases, J lost 4 bases, and 4 bases stayed unmatched. CDR1 SQVTM and CDR2 ANQGSEA come from the germline V gene. This CDR3 contains 12 residues. The CDR3 DNA is TGCAGCGTCCCACAGGGGGGCTATGGCTACACCTTC. Translating gives CSVPQGGYGYTF.

Only a few counts were recorded for this clone. This sequence joins TRBV6-5 and TRBJ2-7, with TRBD1 matching 10 bases. The germline V gene has CDR1 MNHEY and CDR2 SVGAGI. J gave up 3 bases and V 4 bases, and 3 bases lay outside the gene matches. CDR3 size: 14 residues. The CDR3 coding sequence is TGTGCCAGCAGTTGGGGGGACAGGGGCTACGAGCAGTACTTC. It codes for CASSWGDRGYEQYF.

The genes are TRBV28 and TRBJ1-1; a possible D gene is TRBD1 (5 bases). CDR3 length: 13 amino acids. Per the germline V gene, CDR1 is MDHEN and CDR2 is SYDVKM. V lost 9 bases to trimming and J lost 0 bases, with 11 bases between them. This CDR3 is CASMTDMNTEAFF. The CDR3, as DNA: TGTGCCAGTATGACAGATATGAACACTGAAGCTTTCTTT. Based on the CDR3 plus reference TRBV28 and TRBJ1-1, the full variable domain is DVKVTQSSRYLVKRTGEKVFLECVQDMDHENMFWYRQDPGLGLRLIYFSYDVKMKEKGDIPEGYSVSREKKERFSLILESASTNQTSMYLCASMTDMNTEAFFGQGTRLTVV.

This clone has only a few counts. The CDR3 is CSVEEWAHYGYTF. The CDR3 nucleotides are TGCAGCGTTGAAGAGTGGGCCCACTATGGCTACACCTTC. The gene calls are TRBV29-1 and TRBJ1-2; D gene unclear. Germline V gene lookup returns CDR1 SQVTM and CDR2 ANQGSEA. The CDR3 runs 13 residues. The V end was cut by 0 bases, the J end by 3 bases, with 8 bases between.

In this sample, this clone turned up a few times. DNA of the CDR3: TGTGCCTGGAGTGGACTCGGGCAGGGGAGCTATGGCTACACCTTC. Amino acid sequence: CAWSGLGQGSYGYTF. The chain has TRBV30 and TRBJ1-2; weak D call: TRBD1 (6 bases). CDR1 and CDR2 (germline): GTSNPN, SVGIG (reference sequence). V was clipped by 1 base and J by 4 bases, with 16 bases between them. The CDR3 has 15 amino acids.

This chain uses TRBV5-1 with TRBJ2-7, with 10 bases aligning to TRBD1. The V gene end was trimmed by 6 bases and the J gene end by 4 bases; junction bases not matched to a gene: 7. In germline, CDR1 is SGHRS, CDR2 YFSETQ. The CDR3 consists of 14 residues. CDR3 DNA sequence: TGCGCCAGCAACCTGGGACAGGGGACATACGAGCAGTACTTC. This gives the protein CASNLGQGTYEQYF.

The chain employs TRBV29-1 and TRBJ2-7, with 9 bases matching TRBD1. This CDR3 spans 12 amino acids. Trimming cost V 3 bases and J 5 bases; bases outside gene matches: 2. The germline gives CDR1 SQVTM, CDR2 ANQGSEA. The CDR3 coding sequence is TGCAGCGTTGATGGGACAGGGAACGAGCAGTACTTC. This codes for CSVDGTGNEQYF.

This chain links TRBV30 with TRBJ1-5; no clear D. The V gene lost 3 bases and the J gene lost 0 bases, with 6 bases spanning the gap. CDR1 is GTSNPN and CDR2 is SVGIG in the germline V gene (reference sequence). CDR3 length equals 13 residues. CDR3 DNA sequence: TGTGCCTGGAGCGGGTATAGCAATCAGCCCCAGCATTTT. Protein: CAWSGYSNQPQHF.

The chain has TRBV5-4 and TRBJ2-5; TRBD2 matches at 10 bases. The trim removed 1 base at V and 3 bases at J, leaving 3 bases unmatched. This CDR3 has 15 residues. Germline lookup yields CDR1 SGHNT and CDR2 YYREEE (reference sequence). Here the CDR3 reads CASSLTLAGEETQYF. The CDR3 nucleotides are TGTGCCAGCAGCTTGACGCTAGCGGGAGAAGAGACCCAGTACTTC.

This chain joins TRBV13 and TRBJ2-3, with 14 bases aligning to TRBD2. V trimming: 5 bases; J trimming: 0 bases; junction bases outside the gene matches: 4. The CDR3 sequence is 17 residues long. Germline V gene data show CDR1 as PRHDT and CDR2 as FYEKMQ (reference sequence). In nucleotides, the CDR3 is TGTGCCAGCAGCCCTTGGACTAGCGGGGGGAGCACAGATACGCAGTATTTT. It is translated as CASSPWTSGGSTDTQYF.

This chain joins TRBV5-4 and TRBJ1-6; 7 bases agree with TRBD1. The CDR3 length is 15 residues. J was trimmed by 7 bases and V by 0 bases; bases with no gene match: 4. Germline V gives CDR1 SGHNT, CDR2 YYREEE (reference sequence). The CDR3 loop reads CASSLEGTVNSPLHF. CDR3 coding DNA: TGTGCCAGCAGCTTGGAGGGGACAGTCAATTCACCCCTCCACTTT.

This clone was found a few times. The J gene is TRBJ2-7, the V gene TRBV30; D unclear. Trimming left V 0 bases short and J 5 bases short, with 11 bases between. The CDR3 extends over 13 amino acids. Per germline, CDR1 GTSNPN and CDR2 SVGIG (reference sequence). The chain's CDR3 is CAWSVVFRNEQYF. The CDR3 coding sequence is TGTGCCTGGAGTGTAGTATTTCGGAACGAGCAGTACTTC.